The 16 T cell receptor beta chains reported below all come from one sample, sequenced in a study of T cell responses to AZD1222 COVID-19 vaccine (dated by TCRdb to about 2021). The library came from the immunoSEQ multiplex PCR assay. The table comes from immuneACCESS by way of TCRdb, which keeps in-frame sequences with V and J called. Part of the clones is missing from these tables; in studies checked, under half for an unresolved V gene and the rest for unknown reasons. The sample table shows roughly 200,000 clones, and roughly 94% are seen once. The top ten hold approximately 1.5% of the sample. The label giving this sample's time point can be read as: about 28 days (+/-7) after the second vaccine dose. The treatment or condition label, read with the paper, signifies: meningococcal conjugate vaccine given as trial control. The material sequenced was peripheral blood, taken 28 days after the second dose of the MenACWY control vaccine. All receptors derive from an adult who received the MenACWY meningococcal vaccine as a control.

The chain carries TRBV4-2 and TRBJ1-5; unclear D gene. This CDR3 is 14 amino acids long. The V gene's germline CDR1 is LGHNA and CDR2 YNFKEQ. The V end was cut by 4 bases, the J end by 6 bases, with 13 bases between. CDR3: CASSPTLGGQPQHF. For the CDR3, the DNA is TGTGCCAGCAGCCCCACACTAGGTGGTCAGCCCCAGCATTTT.

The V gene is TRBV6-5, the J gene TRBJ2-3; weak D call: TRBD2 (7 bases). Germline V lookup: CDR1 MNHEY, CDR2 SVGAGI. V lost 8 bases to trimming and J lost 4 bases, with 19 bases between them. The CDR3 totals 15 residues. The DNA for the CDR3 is TGTGCCAGCGCCCAGGAGGGGGGGCTGTCAGATACGCAGTATTTT. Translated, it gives CASAQEGGLSDTQYF.

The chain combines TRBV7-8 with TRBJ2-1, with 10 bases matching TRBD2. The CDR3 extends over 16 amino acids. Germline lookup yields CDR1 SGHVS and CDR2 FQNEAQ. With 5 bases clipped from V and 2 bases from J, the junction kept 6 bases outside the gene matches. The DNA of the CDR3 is TGTGCCAGCAGCCAGGGGACTAGCGTAGCCTACAATGAGCAGTTCTTC. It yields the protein CASSQGTSVAYNEQFF.

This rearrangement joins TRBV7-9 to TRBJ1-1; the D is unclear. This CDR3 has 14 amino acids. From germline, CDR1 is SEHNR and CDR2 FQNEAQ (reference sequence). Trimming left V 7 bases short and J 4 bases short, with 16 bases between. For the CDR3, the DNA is TGTGCCAGCACCAGGCAATCAGAGAGCACTGAAGCTTTCTTT. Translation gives CASTRQSESTEAFF.

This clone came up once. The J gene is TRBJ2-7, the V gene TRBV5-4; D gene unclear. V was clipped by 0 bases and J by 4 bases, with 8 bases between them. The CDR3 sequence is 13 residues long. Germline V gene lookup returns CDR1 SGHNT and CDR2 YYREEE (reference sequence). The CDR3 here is CASSLGSPYEQYF. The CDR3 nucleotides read TGTGCCAGCAGCTTGGGGTCGCCGTACGAGCAGTACTTC. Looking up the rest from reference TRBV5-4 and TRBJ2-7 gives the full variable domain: ETGVTQSPTHLIKTRGQQVTLRCSSQSGHNTVSWYQQALGQGPQFIFQYYREEENGRGNFPPRFSGLQFPNYSSELNVNALELDDSALYLCASSLGSPYEQYFGPGTRLTVT.

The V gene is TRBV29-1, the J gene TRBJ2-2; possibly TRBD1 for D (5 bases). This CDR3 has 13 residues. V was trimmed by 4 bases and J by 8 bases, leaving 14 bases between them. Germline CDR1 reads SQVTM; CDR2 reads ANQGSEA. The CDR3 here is CSVATANGGELFF. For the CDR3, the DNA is TGCAGCGTTGCGACAGCCAACGGTGGGGAGCTGTTTTTT.

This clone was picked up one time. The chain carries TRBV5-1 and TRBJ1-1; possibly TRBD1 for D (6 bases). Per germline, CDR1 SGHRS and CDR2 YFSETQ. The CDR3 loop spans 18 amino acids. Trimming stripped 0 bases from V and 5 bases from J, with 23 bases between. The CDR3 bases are TGCGCCAGCAGCTTGGGGATACGGGTAGGACAGCTGGAAACTGAAGCTTTCTTT. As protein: CASSLGIRVGQLETEAFF.

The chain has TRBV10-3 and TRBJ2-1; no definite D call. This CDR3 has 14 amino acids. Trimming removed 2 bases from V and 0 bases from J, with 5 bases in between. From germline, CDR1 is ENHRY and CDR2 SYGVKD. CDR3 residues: CAISESSSYNEQFF. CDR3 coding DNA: TGTGCCATCAGTGAGAGTAGCTCCTACAATGAGCAGTTCTTC.

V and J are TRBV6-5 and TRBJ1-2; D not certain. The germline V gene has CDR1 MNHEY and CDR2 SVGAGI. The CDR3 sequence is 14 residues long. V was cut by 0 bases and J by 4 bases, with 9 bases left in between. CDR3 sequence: CASSYSTLGYGYTF. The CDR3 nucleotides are TGTGCCAGCAGTTACTCGACGCTGGGCTATGGCTACACCTTC.

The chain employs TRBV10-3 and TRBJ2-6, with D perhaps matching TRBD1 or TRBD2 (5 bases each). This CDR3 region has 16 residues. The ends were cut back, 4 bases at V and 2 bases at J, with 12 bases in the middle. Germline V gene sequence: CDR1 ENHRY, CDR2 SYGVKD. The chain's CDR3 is CAISVGVQAGANVLTF. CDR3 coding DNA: TGTGCCATCAGTGTGGGGGTACAGGCTGGGGCCAACGTCCTGACTTTC.

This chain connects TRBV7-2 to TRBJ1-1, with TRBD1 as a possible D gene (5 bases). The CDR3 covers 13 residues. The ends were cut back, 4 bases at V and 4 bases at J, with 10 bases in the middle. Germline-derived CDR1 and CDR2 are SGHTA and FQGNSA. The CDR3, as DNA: TGTGCCAGCAGCTCACAGGTTACCACTGAAGCTTTCTTT. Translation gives CASSSQVTTEAFF.

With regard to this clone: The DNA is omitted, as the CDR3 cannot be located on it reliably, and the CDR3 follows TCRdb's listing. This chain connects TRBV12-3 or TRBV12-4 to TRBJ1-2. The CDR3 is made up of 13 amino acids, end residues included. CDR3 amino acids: CASSSSGTYGYTF.

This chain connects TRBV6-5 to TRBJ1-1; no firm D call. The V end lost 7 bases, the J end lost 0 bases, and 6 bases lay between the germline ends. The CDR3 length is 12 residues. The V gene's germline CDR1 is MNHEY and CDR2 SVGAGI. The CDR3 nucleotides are TGTGCCAGCACAGGCATGAACACTGAAGCTTTCTTT. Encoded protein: CASTGMNTEAFF.

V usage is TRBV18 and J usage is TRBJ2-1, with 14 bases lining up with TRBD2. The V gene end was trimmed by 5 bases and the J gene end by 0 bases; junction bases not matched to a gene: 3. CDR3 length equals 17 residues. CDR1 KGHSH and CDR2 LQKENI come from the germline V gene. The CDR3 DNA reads TGTGCCAGCTCAGGGACTAGCGGGGGACTCTCCTACAATGAGCAGTTCTTC. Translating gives CASSGTSGGLSYNEQFF.

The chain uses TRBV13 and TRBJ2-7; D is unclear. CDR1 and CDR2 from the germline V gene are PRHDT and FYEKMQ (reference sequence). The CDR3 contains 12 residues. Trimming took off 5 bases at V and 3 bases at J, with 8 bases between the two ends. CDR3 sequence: CASSPRGYEQYF. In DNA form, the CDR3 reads TGTGCCAGCAGCCCTAGAGGCTACGAGCAGTACTTC.

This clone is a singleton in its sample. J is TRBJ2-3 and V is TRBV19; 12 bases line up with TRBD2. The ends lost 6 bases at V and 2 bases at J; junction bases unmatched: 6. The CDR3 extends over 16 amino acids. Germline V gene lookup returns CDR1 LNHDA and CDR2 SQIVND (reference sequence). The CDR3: CASSPLAGGTTDTQYF. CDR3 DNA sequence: TGTGCCAGTAGCCCTCTAGCGGGGGGGACCACAGATACGCAGTATTTT.